Shown below are 28 T cell receptor beta chains from a single sample sequenced in a study of Ad26.COV2.S vaccination and SARS-CoV-2 variants. Treatment described: around 19 received Ad26.COV2.S at low or high dose, single or two shots; roughly five received placebo; per-sample allocation not given. It was on day 63 after the first vaccine or placebo injection that samples were taken. The method was immunoSEQ multiplex PCR; TCRdb's version includes in-frame clones alone and lacks a portion of them. The table shows more than 250,000 clones, with about 90% occurring only once. The input for sequencing was peripheral blood, taken in a trial of Ad26.COV2.S vaccine versus placebo. All receptors come from a person aged 18-60 years who received the Ad26.COV2.S COVID-19 vaccine or a placebo.

The CDR3 is CASSYSMGGSSYGYTF. The DNA for the CDR3 is TGTGCCAGCAGTTACTCGATGGGGGGCTCTAGCTATGGCTACACCTTC. The chain carries TRBV6-5 and TRBJ1-2; a possible D gene is TRBD1 (6 bases). V lost 0 bases to trimming and J lost 4 bases, with 15 bases between them. The CDR3 has 16 residues. The germline gives CDR1 MNHEY, CDR2 SVGAGI.

J is TRBJ2-1 and V is TRBV7-8; unclear D gene. The CDR3 contains 13 residues. Germline CDR1 SGHVS, CDR2 FQNEAQ. V was clipped by 1 base and J by 4 bases, with 5 bases between them. CDR3 in amino acids: CASSLGPYNEQFF. CDR3 DNA: TGTGCCAGCAGCTTAGGCCCTTACAATGAGCAGTTCTTC.

The chain is built from TRBV29-1 and TRBJ2-5; maybe TRBD1 (6 bases). Germline V CDR1 and CDR2: SQVTM, ANQGSEA. V was shortened by 2 bases and J by 3 bases, with 16 bases between the two germline ends. CDR3 size: 15 residues. The CDR3 loop reads CSVEQGRGVEETQYF. As DNA, the CDR3 is TGCAGCGTTGAACAGGGCAGGGGAGTTGAAGAGACCCAGTACTTC.

This clone was picked up one time. V gene TRBV10-3 combines with J gene TRBJ1-6; D might be TRBD1 (5 bases). The CDR3 spans 16 residues. V lost 10 bases to trimming and J lost 9 bases, with 25 bases between them. Germline V gene data show CDR1 as ENHRY and CDR2 as SYGVKD. CDR3 residues: CANERRRGRWGSPLHF. The CDR3 nucleotides are TGTGCCAACGAGAGGCGTAGGGGCCGGTGGGGTTCACCCCTCCACTTT.

The chain links TRBV5-1 to TRBJ1-1; tentative D call: TRBD1 (5 bases). The CDR3 length is 14 residues. The germline V and J ends were trimmed by 2 bases and 1 base, with 9 bases remaining between them. In germline, CDR1 is SGHRS, CDR2 YFSETQ. CDR3 nucleotides: TGCGCCAGCAGCTTCGGAGGGGCGAACACTGAAGCTTTCTTT. Its translation: CASSFGGANTEAFF.

The rearrangement links TRBV27 to TRBJ2-3, with TRBD2 matching over 8 bases. With 6 bases clipped from V and 2 bases from J, the junction kept 7 bases outside the gene matches. CDR1 is MNHEY and CDR2 is SMNVEV in the germline V gene (reference sequence). CDR3 length: 15 residues. CDR3 nucleotide sequence: TGTGCCAGCAGACTTAAGCGGGAGCTCACAGATACGCAGTATTTT. It translates to CASRLKRELTDTQYF.

The chain couples TRBV7-9 to TRBJ2-2, with 13 nucleotides matching TRBD2. The CDR3 totals 17 residues. The germline gives CDR1 SEHNR, CDR2 FQNEAQ (reference sequence). V dropped 3 bases and J dropped 7; count of bases not matched to a gene: 8. CDR3 loop: CASSFRTSGSSIGELFF. As DNA, the CDR3 is TGTGCCAGCAGCTTCCGGACTAGCGGGAGTAGTATCGGGGAGCTGTTTTTT. The full variable domain, in which reference TRBV7-9 and TRBJ2-2 provide the parts outside the CDR3, is DTGVSQNPRHKITKRGQNVTFRCDPISEHNRLYWYRQTLGQGPEFLTYFQNEAQLEKSRLLSDRFSAERPKGSFSTLEIQRTEQGDSAMYLCASSFRTSGSSIGELFFGEGSRLTVL.

The genes are TRBV7-9 and TRBJ2-1; D possibly corresponds to TRBD2 (6 bases). Germline-derived CDR1 and CDR2 are SEHNR and FQNEAQ (reference sequence). V lost 5 bases and J lost 8, with 10 bases in between. The CDR3 length is 12 residues. The CDR3 loop is CASSQTSYEQFF. CDR3 DNA sequence: TGTGCCAGCAGCCAAACTAGCTATGAGCAGTTCTTC.

J is TRBJ1-3 and V is TRBV7-2; D gene unclear. V was pared by 5 bases and J by 1 base, with 9 bases between. The CDR3 runs to 14 residues. Per the germline V gene, CDR1 is SGHTA and CDR2 is FQGNSA. CDR3 bases: TGTGCCAGCAGCCCCGAAGGATCTGGAAACACCATATATTTT. Protein product: CASSPEGSGNTIYF.

This chain's CDR3 is CASSGTSGRYQETQYF. In DNA, the CDR3 is TGTGCCAGCAGCGGGACTAGCGGGAGATACCAAGAGACCCAGTACTTC. The chain couples TRBV13 to TRBJ2-5, with 14 bases identical to TRBD2. V lost 5 bases, J lost 0 bases, and 2 bases stayed unmatched. The CDR3 runs to 16 residues. In germline, CDR1 is PRHDT, CDR2 FYEKMQ (reference sequence).

The chain has TRBV10-3 and TRBJ2-7; D possibly matches TRBD1 or TRBD2 (5 bases each). Trimming took 2 bases from V and 2 from J, leaving 10 bases between them. Germline CDR1 ENHRY, CDR2 SYGVKD. The CDR3 is 14 residues long. The CDR3 is CAISESRGAYEQYF. CDR3 coding DNA: TGTGCCATCAGTGAGAGTAGAGGGGCCTACGAGCAGTACTTC.

This rearrangement joins TRBV27 to TRBJ2-5, with TRBD1 matching 8 bases. The V and J ends lost 5 bases and 5 bases, in that order; junction bases with no gene match: 10. The CDR3 has 15 residues. CDR1 is MNHEY, CDR2 SMNVEV, per germline (reference sequence). CDR3 sequence (DNA): TGTGCCAGCAGTAACCGGGGAAGGACAGGGGAGACCCAGTACTTC. This translates into CASSNRGRTGETQYF.

In this sample, this clone turned up once. J is TRBJ2-1 and V is TRBV18, with 10 bases that match TRBD2. This CDR3 comprises 16 residues. CDR1 KGHSH and CDR2 LQKENI come from the germline V gene. Unmatched junction bases numbered 8, after V lost 1 base and J lost 8 bases. CDR3 residues: CASSPLASGSKDEQFF. CDR3 DNA: TGTGCCAGCTCACCACTGGCTAGCGGGAGTAAGGATGAGCAGTTCTTC.

This chain links TRBV18 with TRBJ2-3, with D perhaps TRBD1 or TRBD2 (5 bases each). CDR3 length equals 14 residues. V lost 2 bases and J lost 2, with 8 bases in between. Germline values: CDR1 KGHSH, CDR2 LQKENI. This chain's CDR3 is CASSPGTLTDTQYF. CDR3 coding DNA: TGTGCCAGCTCACCAGGGACCCTCACAGATACGCAGTATTTT.

The V and J genes are TRBV15 and TRBJ2-2; 8 nucleotides line up with TRBD1. The V segment lost 1 base and the J segment 6 bases; nucleotides outside the gene matches: 7. The germline V gene has CDR1 LNHNV and CDR2 YYDKDF (reference sequence). This CDR3 has 16 amino acids. CDR3 in amino acids: CATSRVTGVEAGELFF. CDR3 nucleotide sequence: TGTGCCACCAGCAGAGTGACAGGGGTGGAAGCCGGGGAGCTGTTTTTT.

The chain recombines TRBV7-6 with TRBJ1-2, with TRBD1 matching 9 bases. This CDR3 is built from 15 residues. Germline V gene sequence: CDR1 SGHVS, CDR2 FNYEAQ. J gave up 2 bases and V 5 bases, and 6 bases lay outside the gene matches. DNA for the CDR3: TGTGCCAGCAGCCCCACGACAGGGGGGAACTATGGCTACACCTTC. This encodes CASSPTTGGNYGYTF.

The V gene is TRBV11-2, the J gene TRBJ2-1; TRBD2 matches 16 bases. The ends lost 5 bases at V and 4 bases at J; junction bases unmatched: 5. This CDR3 has 17 residues. Per germline, CDR1 SGHAT and CDR2 FQNNGV. This CDR3 is CASSRGLAGGIYNEQFF. Written as DNA, the CDR3 is TGTGCCAGCAGCCGGGGACTAGCGGGAGGGATATACAATGAGCAGTTCTTC. Drawing the rest from reference TRBV11-2 and TRBJ2-1, the complete variable domain is EAGVAQSPRYKIIEKRQSVAFWCNPISGHATLYWYQQILGQGPKLLIQFQNNGVVDDSQLPKDRFSAERLKGVDSTLKIQPAKLEDSAVYLCASSRGLAGGIYNEQFFGPGTRLTVL.

The CDR3 is CASSPLQPEREAFF. In nucleotides, the CDR3 is TGTGCCAGTTCTCCACTTCAGCCGGAAAGGGAAGCTTTCTTT. The chain links TRBV19 to TRBJ1-1; D unresolved. The length of the CDR3 is 14 residues. Germline V gene data show CDR1 as LNHDA and CDR2 as SQIVND (reference sequence). The germline V and J ends were trimmed by 8 bases and 8 bases, with 21 bases remaining between them.

This chain uses TRBV27 with TRBJ1-1; 8 positions match TRBD1. There are 14 residues in the CDR3. V lost 6 bases, J lost 4 bases, and 7 bases stayed unmatched. In germline, CDR1 is MNHEY, CDR2 SMNVEV (reference sequence). The CDR3 here is CASRHRGGITEAFF. CDR3 DNA sequence: TGTGCCAGCAGACACAGGGGGGGGATCACTGAAGCTTTCTTT.

Details on this clone: Other nucleotide sequences from this sample produce the same CDR3. The V call is TRBV7-9, the J call TRBJ1-1, with D hard to call. V gave up 3 bases and J gave up 4 bases, with 9 bases separating them. Germline values: CDR1 SEHNR, CDR2 FQNEAQ (reference sequence). The CDR3 loop spans 13 amino acids. The CDR3 loop is CASSFQGSTEAFF. The CDR3, as DNA: TGTGCCAGCAGCTTTCAAGGGAGCACTGAAGCTTTCTTT.

For this clone: At the DNA level, this CDR3 is encoded by other sequences in the same sample as well. This sequence joins TRBV7-2 and TRBJ1-5; D unresolved. The CDR3 contains 13 residues. Germline V gene lookup returns CDR1 SGHTA and CDR2 FQGNSA. Trimming left V 2 bases short and J 2 bases short, with 4 bases between. The chain's CDR3 is CASSLQGNQPQHF. The DNA of the CDR3 is TGTGCCAGCAGCTTACAGGGCAATCAGCCCCAGCATTTT.

The rearrangement joins TRBV4-1 to TRBJ1-2; D is perhaps TRBD1 (5 bases). There are 15 residues in the CDR3. Looked up from germline, CDR1 is MGHRA and CDR2 is YSYEKL. Trimming left V 0 bases short and J 5 bases short, with 13 bases between. CDR3 amino acids: CASSQDQLGGYGYTF. The CDR3 DNA reads as TGCGCCAGCAGCCAAGATCAACTGGGGGGGTATGGCTACACCTTC.

The chain combines TRBV5-5 with TRBJ1-2; 8 bases are a match to TRBD1. The V gene end was trimmed by 1 base and the J gene end by 5 bases; junction bases not matched to a gene: 13. CDR1 is SGHKS and CDR2 is YYEKEE in the germline V gene (reference sequence). The CDR3 has 17 amino acids. The CDR3 DNA follows: TGTGCCAGCAGCTTGTTAACTTGGACAGGGATTAGGTATGGCTACACCTTC. Its translation is CASSLLTWTGIRYGYTF.

CDR3 amino acids: CASSRGVSSSYEQYF. In DNA form, the CDR3 reads TGTGCCAGCAGCCGCGGGGTGTCATCCTCCTACGAGCAGTACTTC. This sequence joins TRBV9 and TRBJ2-7, with D tentatively TRBD2 (6 bases). V gave up 4 bases and J gave up 0 bases, with 14 bases separating them. This CDR3 spans 15 amino acids. In germline, CDR1 is SGDLS, CDR2 YYNGEE.

The rearrangement uses TRBV5-1 and TRBJ1-1, with D uncertain. The CDR3 extends over 14 amino acids. V was shortened by 3 bases and J by 1 base, with 10 bases between the two germline ends. Germline V gives CDR1 SGHRS, CDR2 YFSETQ. The CDR3 is CASSSDGWNTEAFF. The DNA of the CDR3 is TGCGCCAGCAGCTCCGACGGGTGGAACACTGAAGCTTTCTTT.

The chain is built from TRBV3-1 (or the pseudogene TRBV3-2) and TRBJ1-2, with TRBD1 matching over 10 bases. Germline lookup yields CDR1 LGHDT and CDR2 YNNKEL (reference sequence). Trimming at V came to 4 bases and at J to 7 bases, leaving 9 bases not matched to a gene. This CDR3 has 15 residues. Written as DNA, the CDR3 is TGTGCCAGCAGCCGAGCCGGGACAGGGGTCTCTGGCTACACCTTC. Protein: CASSRAGTGVSGYTF.

A note on this clone: A far larger clone is just one base off, so this is likely a read error. CDR3 DNA sequence: TGTGCCAGCAGGTACACCGGGGAGCTGTTTTTT. Translating it yields CASRYTGELFF. The V and J genes are TRBV5-6 and TRBJ2-2; D ambiguous. The CDR3 is 11 residues long. V was shortened by 5 bases and J by 3 bases, with 2 bases between the two germline ends. CDR1 is SGHDT, CDR2 YYEEEE, per germline. Full variable domain (missing parts from reference TRBV5-6 and TRBJ2-2): DAGVTQSPTHLIKTRGQQVTLRCSPKSGHDTVSWYQQALGQGPQFIFQYYEEEERQRGNFPDRFSGHQFPNYSSELNVNALLLGDSALYLCASRYTGELFFGEGSRLTVL.

The chain has TRBV28 and TRBJ2-3; D could derive from TRBD1 or TRBD2 (5 bases each). The germline V gene encodes CDR1 MDHEN and CDR2 SYDVKM. There are 14 residues in the CDR3. V lost 2 bases and J 4 bases, leaving 10 bases between the germline ends. The CDR3: CASSLGGAADTQYF. For the CDR3, the DNA is TGTGCCAGCAGTTTAGGGGGAGCAGCAGATACGCAGTATTTT.